This TCR beta chain was obtained from a study of read filtering for tumor transcriptome and immune sequencing. Study at large: Mean patient age was approximately 66 years, range about 45 to 85; some 17 male, more than 11 female. Fewer than 10 patients were R-ISS I, more than 15 were R-ISS II, 6 or 7 were R-ISS III. TCR-mapped reads were about 4 to 11 million with IR-seq versus about 75 to 1,400 with RNA-seq.

Molecular barcoded adaptors covering alpha/delta and beta/gamma chains were used on approximately 400 ng RNA. Via MiXCR, TCRdb re-called the reads, giving one row per CDR3 protein. The table has roughly 130,000 distinct CDR3 sequences, 10% to 15% seen once; the top ten hold approximately 11%. This CDR3 is 12 amino acids long. Germline V gene lookup returns CDR1 SNHLY and CDR2 FYNNEI. About this clonotype itself: This may be a read error, as it is one base from a much larger clone.

The rearrangement joins TRBV2 to TRBJ2-3; D gene ambiguous. The clonotype comes from a donor at least 40 years old with multiple myeloma. Sample: a population of CD138-negative cells sorted from bone marrow. CDR3 bases: TGTGCCAGCACCTCCTCCTCAGATACGCCGTATTTT. Translation: CASTSSSDTPYF.